This entry lists 30 T cell receptor beta chains sequenced from one sample in a study of early T cells in non-severe SARS-CoV-2 infection. TCRdb redid the calling of the 5' RACE reads with MiXCR, one entry per CDR3 protein. In the table there are approximately 27,000 distinct CDR3 sequences, about 4.2% of which are singletons. The sample comprised whole blood. Receptor source: an adult who was a healthcare worker with PCR-confirmed SARS-CoV-2 infection or an uninfected control (not recorded which).

This clonotype was observed many times. The chain couples TRBV7-9 to TRBJ2-7; D is unresolved. Deletions cut 1 base from V and 4 bases from J, with 5 bases between. Germline lookup yields CDR1 SEHNR and CDR2 FQNEAQ (reference sequence). The CDR3 is made up of 12 amino acids. CDR3 sequence: CASSLGSYEQYF. CDR3 nucleotides: TGTGCCAGCAGCTTAGGCTCTTACGAGCAGTACTTC.

This clonotype was seen many times. V and J are TRBV27 and TRBJ2-1; 9 bases are a match to TRBD1. The CDR3 spans 13 residues. CDR1 MNHEY and CDR2 SMNVEV come from the germline V gene (reference sequence). V lost 10 bases and J lost 7; bases outside the gene matches: 8. CDR3 nucleotides: TGTGCCACCACAGGGGGCTTCGGAAATGAGCAGTTCTTC. This gives the protein CATTGGFGNEQFF.

Ten or more counts support this clonotype. This chain joins TRBV27 and TRBJ2-1; D not certain. V dropped 3 bases and J dropped 6 bases, with 12 bases sitting between them. The germline CDR1 and CDR2 sequences are MNHEY and SMNVEV (reference sequence). The CDR3 spans 14 residues. Written as DNA, the CDR3 is TGTGCCAGCAGTTTCAAGGACGGCGGCAATGAGCAGTTCTTC. It codes for CASSFKDGGNEQFF.

This clonotype was observed a handful of times. This sequence joins TRBV29-1 and TRBJ2-3; TRBD2 aligns across 13 bases. CDR3 size: 16 residues. In germline, CDR1 is SQVTM, CDR2 ANQGSEA. The V segment lost 4 bases and the J segment 2 bases; nucleotides outside the gene matches: 6. The CDR3: CSVVTSGGSYTDTQYF. DNA for the CDR3: TGCAGCGTTGTGACTAGCGGGGGGAGCTACACAGATACGCAGTATTTT.

The chain recombines TRBV7-8 with TRBJ2-1; 8 nucleotides align to TRBD2. V was clipped by 3 bases and J by 3 bases; unmatched bases: 4. Per germline, CDR1 SGHVS and CDR2 FQNEAQ. CDR3 length: 15 residues. The CDR3 region has the DNA TGTGCCAGCAGCTTCCGGACTAGCAACTACAATGAGCAGTTCTTC. As protein: CASSFRTSNYNEQFF. Combining the CDR3 with reference TRBV7-8 and TRBJ2-1 gives the whole variable domain GAGVSQSPRYKVAKRGQDVALRCDPISGHVSLFWYQQALGQGPEFLTYFQNEAQLDKSGLPSDRFFAERPEGSVSTLKIQRTQQEDSAVYLCASSFRTSNYNEQFFGPGTRLTVL.

Relative to its sample, this clonotype is medium-sized. The genes are TRBV5-1 and TRBJ1-5, with D perhaps matching TRBD1 (5 bases). This CDR3 has 13 residues. Germline CDR1 SGHRS, CDR2 YFSETQ. V shed 2 bases and J shed 5 bases, with 8 bases lying between them. This CDR3 reads CASSFGRDQPQHF. In DNA, the CDR3 is TGCGCCAGCAGCTTCGGCAGGGATCAGCCCCAGCATTTT.

This clonotype was counted many times. The chain joins TRBV6-6 to TRBJ2-1; 12 bases match TRBD2. Per the germline V gene, CDR1 is MNHNY and CDR2 is SVGAGI (reference sequence). The CDR3 totals 12 residues. V trimming: 7 bases; J trimming: 14 bases; junction bases outside the gene matches: 6. The CDR3 DNA sequence: TGTGCCAGCACACTAGCGGGGGGCTGGGAGTTCTTC. Protein product: CASTLAGGWEFF.

This clonotype was observed at least ten times. One end of the junction is discordant with germline, which a read error may explain. The rearrangement joins TRBV7-9 to TRBJ1-2; D is ambiguous. CDR3 length: 16 amino acids. Germline V gives CDR1 SEHNR, CDR2 FQNEAQ (reference sequence). The CDR3 nucleotides are TGTGCCAGCAGCCTAGCTCCTGAGGACGGAGTCCAAGGCTACACCTTC. This translates into CASSLAPEDGVQGYTF.

This clonotype ranks as large. The V and J genes are TRBV27 and TRBJ2-7; TRBD1 matches 11 bases. Germline V lookup: CDR1 MNHEY, CDR2 SMNVEV (reference sequence). The CDR3 sequence is 14 residues long. V dropped 6 bases and J dropped 4; count of bases not matched to a gene: 5. CDR3 sequence reads: CASRLGTGGYEQYF. The CDR3 DNA is TGTGCCAGCAGGTTGGGGACAGGGGGTTACGAGCAGTACTTC.

This clonotype was recorded a few times. The chain carries TRBV11-2 and TRBJ2-1, with 8 bases aligning to TRBD2. From germline, CDR1 is SGHAT and CDR2 FQNNGV. The ends lost 2 bases at V and 5 bases at J; junction bases unmatched: 2. The length of the CDR3 is 14 residues. The CDR3 loop is CASSLRTSNNEQFF. The DNA for the CDR3 is TGTGCCAGCAGCTTAAGGACTAGCAACAATGAGCAGTTCTTC. The full variable domain, its missing parts supplied by reference TRBV11-2 and TRBJ2-1, is EAGVAQSPRYKIIEKRQSVAFWCNPISGHATLYWYQQILGQGPKLLIQFQNNGVVDDSQLPKDRFSAERLKGVDSTLKIQPAKLEDSAVYLCASSLRTSNNEQFFGPGTRLTVL.

This clonotype has at least ten counts. V and J are TRBV5-5 and TRBJ1-6, with TRBD1 matching over 10 bases. In germline, CDR1 is SGHKS, CDR2 YYEKEE (reference sequence). V shed 2 bases, J shed 9 bases, and the junction held 2 bases outside the gene matches. This CDR3 spans 14 amino acids. The CDR3 region has the DNA TGTGCCAGCAGCTTAGGGACAGGGGCTTCACCCCTCCACTTT. It yields the protein CASSLGTGASPLHF.

As regards this clonotype: At one boundary the junction diverges from the germline segment, which might be a read error. The chain joins TRBV11-2 to TRBJ2-1; 7 bases are a match to TRBD1. CDR1 is SGHAT, CDR2 FQNNGV, per germline. The length of the CDR3 is 15 residues. This chain's CDR3 is CANSFNRGSYNEQFF. The CDR3 coding sequence is TGTGCCAACAGCTTCAACAGGGGCTCCTACAATGAGCAGTTCTTC.

This clonotype was seen repeatedly, ten times or more. V and J are TRBV4-1 and TRBJ1-1; D possibly corresponds to TRBD1 (5 bases). CDR3 length: 13 amino acids. V gave up 1 base and J gave up 11 bases, with 14 bases separating them. From germline, CDR1 is MGHRA and CDR2 YSYEKL. As DNA, the CDR3 is TGCGCCAGCAGCCAAGTTACAGGACGGGCGGCTTTCTTT. This gives the protein CASSQVTGRAAFF.

The sample holds a few counts of this clonotype. The rearrangement joins TRBV6-2 or TRBV6-3 to TRBJ2-2; 7 bases map to TRBD1. With V trimmed by 6 bases and J by 5 bases, 6 bases remained unmatched. The CDR3 loop spans 14 amino acids. Looked up from germline, CDR1 is MNHEY and CDR2 is SVGEGT. The CDR3 protein is CASSDLQGTGELFF. CDR3 nucleotides: TGTGCCAGCAGCGACCTACAGGGGACCGGGGAGCTGTTTTTT.

Ten or more counts support this clonotype. The chain employs TRBV4-1 and TRBJ2-1; TRBD1 might be the D (6 bases). This CDR3 is 16 amino acids long. With 2 bases removed from V and 2 bases from J, the gap between germline ends came to 13 bases. The germline V gene has CDR1 MGHRA and CDR2 YSYEKL. CDR3: CASSQYSGQPYNEQFF. CDR3 nucleotides: TGCGCCAGCAGCCAATACTCGGGACAACCCTACAATGAGCAGTTCTTC.

This clonotype was seen at least ten times. The chain uses TRBV10-2 and TRBJ2-1; D may be TRBD2 (6 bases). V was pared by 7 bases and J by 0 bases, with 16 bases between. This CDR3 contains 16 residues. Germline V gene sequence: CDR1 WSHSY, CDR2 SAAADI. CDR3 sequence (DNA): TGCGCCAGCATGGGGGGTCTGCGGAGCTCCTACAATGAGCAGTTCTTC. Amino acid sequence: CASMGGLRSSYNEQFF.

The chain employs TRBV10-3 and TRBJ2-7, with 11 bases lining up with TRBD2. The germline CDR1 and CDR2 sequences are ENHRY and SYGVKD. With V trimmed by 0 bases and J by 12 bases, 4 bases remained unmatched. CDR3 length: 13 amino acids. The CDR3 DNA sequence: TGTGCCATCAGTGAGTCGAGACTAGCGGGATGGTACTTC. It translates to CAISESRLAGWYF.

This clonotype has just a few counts. The gene calls are TRBV6-5 and TRBJ2-5, with D perhaps matching TRBD1 or TRBD2 (6 bases each). This CDR3 has 15 residues. The germline gives CDR1 MNHEY, CDR2 SVGAGI. V lost 2 bases and J lost 4, with 14 bases in between. The CDR3 spells CASSYAFGGAETQYF. Written as DNA, the CDR3 is TGTGCCAGCAGTTACGCGTTCGGGGGCGCAGAGACCCAGTACTTC.

This clonotype has ten or more counts. A read error may produce the germline difference seen at one junction end. The chain couples TRBV7-8 to TRBJ1-6; D is undetermined. This CDR3 region has 14 residues. The V gene's germline CDR1 is SGHVS and CDR2 FQNEAQ. The chain's CDR3 is CASSLAGYNSPLHF. The CDR3 nucleotides read TGTGCCAGCAGCTTAGCAGGCTATAATTCACCCCTCCATTTT.

At least ten counts were recorded for this clonotype. The CDR3 nucleotides read TGTGCCTGGAATAGCGGGGGTGCAGATACGCAGTATTTT. This encodes CAWNSGGADTQYF. J is TRBJ2-3 and V is TRBV30; 9 bases are a match to TRBD2. The length of the CDR3 is 13 residues. With 4 bases clipped from V and 4 bases from J, the junction kept 3 bases outside the gene matches. Per germline, CDR1 GTSNPN and CDR2 SVGIG (reference sequence).

This clonotype appeared many times. Written as DNA, the CDR3 is TGTGCCATCAGTGCCGCGGAGCACACAGATACGCAGTATTTT. Residues: CAISAAEHTDTQYF. The chain recombines TRBV10-3 with TRBJ2-3; D is unclear. Germline V gene lookup returns CDR1 ENHRY and CDR2 SYGVKD. With 4 bases removed from V and 2 bases from J, the gap between germline ends came to 10 bases. The CDR3 runs 14 residues.

This clonotype was seen a few times. This chain links TRBV2 with TRBJ1-1; tentatively, D is TRBD1 (5 bases). The germline gives CDR1 SNHLY, CDR2 FYNNEI. V shed 1 base and J shed 4 bases, with 10 bases lying between them. This CDR3 is 14 amino acids long. The CDR3 sequence: CASSEGGRGTEAFF. CDR3 nucleotide sequence: TGTGCCAGCAGTGAAGGGGGCCGGGGCACTGAAGCTTTCTTT.

This clonotype was found many times. This chain connects TRBV6-5 to TRBJ2-1; possibly TRBD2 for D (5 bases). Trimming took 5 bases from V and 7 from J, leaving 15 bases between them. CDR3 length: 14 amino acids. Germline V gene lookup returns CDR1 MNHEY and CDR2 SVGAGI. The CDR3 is CASSEGPEMNEQFF. The CDR3 DNA sequence: TGTGCCAGCAGTGAGGGCCCGGAGATGAATGAGCAGTTCTTC.

The table lists this clonotype with a few counts. This chain uses TRBV6-6 with TRBJ2-7, with D maybe TRBD2 (6 bases). The CDR3 covers 16 residues. In germline, CDR1 is MNHNY, CDR2 SVGAGI (reference sequence). Deletions cut 4 bases from V and 2 bases from J, with 18 bases between. The CDR3 protein is CASSWRGGAGAYEQYF. CDR3 DNA sequence: TGTGCCAGCAGTTGGCGGGGAGGAGCCGGAGCCTACGAGCAGTACTTC.

The sample holds many counts of this clonotype. The chain is built from TRBV28 and TRBJ1-1; D is uncertain. Trimming removed 3 bases from V and 0 bases from J, with 2 bases in between. Germline loops: CDR1 MDHEN, CDR2 SYDVKM. The CDR3 is made up of 12 amino acids. Here the CDR3 reads CASSFLNTEAFF. The CDR3 coding sequence is TGTGCCAGCAGTTTCCTGAACACTGAAGCTTTCTTT. Combining the CDR3 with reference TRBV28 and TRBJ1-1 gives the whole variable domain DVKVTQSSRYLVKRTGEKVFLECVQDMDHENMFWYRQDPGLGLRLIYFSYDVKMKEKGDIPEGYSVSREKKERFSLILESASTNQTSMYLCASSFLNTEAFFGQGTRLTVV.

This clonotype was seen ten or more times. The CDR3 DNA follows: TGTGCCAGCAGCCCCGGGTCCTCCGCCTTCGAGACCCAGTACTTC. Protein sequence: CASSPGSSAFETQYF. The chain recombines TRBV9 with TRBJ2-5, with D hard to call. Germline CDR1 reads SGDLS; CDR2 reads YYNGEE. V dropped 4 bases and J dropped 5 bases, with 18 bases sitting between them. The CDR3 runs to 15 residues.

The V and J genes are TRBV24-1 and TRBJ2-7; D gene ambiguous. Trimming left V 10 bases short and J 6 bases short, with 18 bases between. The CDR3 is 13 amino acids. Germline V gene data show CDR1 as KGHDR and CDR2 as SFDVKD. The CDR3 spells CATIARKTCEQYF. The CDR3 DNA follows: TGTGCCACTATAGCTAGGAAAACCTGCGAGCAGTACTTC.

In this sample, this clonotype is medium-sized. V is TRBV12-3 or TRBV12-4 and J is TRBJ2-7, with TRBD2 matching over 9 bases. The CDR3 is 14 amino acids. V was clipped by 7 bases and J by 6 bases; unmatched bases: 10. CDR3 in DNA: TGTGCCAGCACCCTTAGCGGGAGTTCCGGCGAGCAGTACTTC. This encodes CASTLSGSSGEQYF.

The table lists this clonotype with many counts. The genes are TRBV28 and TRBJ2-5; TRBD1 matches 10 bases. Germline CDR1 reads MDHEN; CDR2 reads SYDVKM. This CDR3 has 16 amino acids. Trimming removed 4 bases from V and 4 bases from J; junction bases left unmatched: 9. The CDR3 sequence: CASSSWTGGGLETQYF. CDR3 nucleotide sequence: TGTGCCAGCAGTTCTTGGACAGGGGGGGGTTTAGAGACCCAGTACTTC.

This clonotype was picked up many times. The chain joins TRBV27 to TRBJ2-7, with TRBD1 as a possible D gene (6 bases). Looked up from germline, CDR1 is MNHEY and CDR2 is SMNVEV (reference sequence). CDR3 length: 15 residues. The germline V and J ends were trimmed by 6 bases and 3 bases, with 18 bases remaining between them. For the CDR3, the DNA is TGTGCCAGCAGGAATAAACCGGGACAAGTCTACGAGCAGTACTTC. Protein: CASRNKPGQVYEQYF.